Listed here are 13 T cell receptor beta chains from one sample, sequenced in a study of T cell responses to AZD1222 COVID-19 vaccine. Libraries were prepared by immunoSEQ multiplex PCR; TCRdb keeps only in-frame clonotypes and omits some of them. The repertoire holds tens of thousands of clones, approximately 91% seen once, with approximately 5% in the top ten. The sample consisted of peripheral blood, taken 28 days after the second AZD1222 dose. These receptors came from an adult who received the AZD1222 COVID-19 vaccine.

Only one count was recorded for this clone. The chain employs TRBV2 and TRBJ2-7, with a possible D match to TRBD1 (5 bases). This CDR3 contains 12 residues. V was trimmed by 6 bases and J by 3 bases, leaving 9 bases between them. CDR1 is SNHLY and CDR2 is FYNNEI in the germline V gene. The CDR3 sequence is CASRTDYYEQYF. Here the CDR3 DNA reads TGTGCCAGCAGGACAGATTACTACGAGCAGTACTTC.

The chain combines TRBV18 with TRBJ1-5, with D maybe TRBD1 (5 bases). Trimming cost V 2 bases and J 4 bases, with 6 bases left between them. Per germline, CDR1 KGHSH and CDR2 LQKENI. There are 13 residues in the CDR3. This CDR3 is CASSPDSNQPQHF. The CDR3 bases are TGTGCCAGCTCACCAGACAGTAATCAGCCCCAGCATTTT. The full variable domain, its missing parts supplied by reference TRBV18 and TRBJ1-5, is NAGVMQNPRHLVRRRGQEARLRCSPMKGHSHVYWYRQLPEEGLKFMVYLQKENIIDESGMPKERFSAEFPKEGPSILRIQQVVRGDSAAYFCASSPDSNQPQHFGDGTRLSIL.

The CDR3 DNA is TGTGCCAGCAGTGTTACAGGCTATCAGCCCCAGCATTTT. This gives the protein CASSVTGYQPQHF. The chain links TRBV2 to TRBJ1-5; tentatively, D is TRBD1 (5 bases). The germline V gene encodes CDR1 SNHLY and CDR2 FYNNEI. This CDR3 comprises 13 residues. V was pared by 4 bases and J by 5 bases, with 9 bases between.

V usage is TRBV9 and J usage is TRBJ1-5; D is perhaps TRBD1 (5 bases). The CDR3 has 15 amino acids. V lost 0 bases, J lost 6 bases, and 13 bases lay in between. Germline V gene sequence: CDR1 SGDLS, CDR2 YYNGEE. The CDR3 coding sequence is TGTGCCAGCAGCGTAGCTGGACAAGAGGGTCAGCCCCAGCATTTT. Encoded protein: CASSVAGQEGQPQHF. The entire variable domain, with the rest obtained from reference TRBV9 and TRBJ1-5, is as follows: DSGVTQTPKHLITATGQRVTLRCSPRSGDLSVYWYQQSLDQGLQFLIQYYNGEERAKGNILERFSAQQFPDLHSELNLSSLELGDSALYFCASSVAGQEGQPQHFGDGTRLSIL.

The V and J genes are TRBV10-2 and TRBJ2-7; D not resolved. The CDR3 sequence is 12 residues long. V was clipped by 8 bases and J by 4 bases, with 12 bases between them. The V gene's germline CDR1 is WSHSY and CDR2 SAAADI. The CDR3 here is CASGPAEYEQYF. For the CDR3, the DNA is TGCGCCAGCGGGCCGGCAGAGTACGAGCAGTACTTC.

The CDR3 region is CAWSVPKDQGTEAFF. In nucleotides, the CDR3 is TGTGCCTGGAGTGTACCGAAGGACCAGGGTACTGAAGCTTTCTTT. The chain has TRBV30 and TRBJ1-1; the D gene is possibly TRBD1 (5 bases). V was clipped by 0 bases and J by 5 bases, with 16 bases between them. CDR1 and CDR2 (germline): GTSNPN, SVGIG (reference sequence). The CDR3 runs to 15 residues.

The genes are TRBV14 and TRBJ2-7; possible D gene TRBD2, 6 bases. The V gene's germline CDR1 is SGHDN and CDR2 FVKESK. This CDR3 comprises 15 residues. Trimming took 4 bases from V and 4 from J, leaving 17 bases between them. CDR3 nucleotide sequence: TGTGCCAGCAGCCTCAGGGACTCCTCCTGGTACGAGCAGTACTTC. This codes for CASSLRDSSWYEQYF. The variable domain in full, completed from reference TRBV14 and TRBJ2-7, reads EAGVTQFPSHSVIEKGQTVTLRCDPISGHDNLYWYRRVMGKEIKFLLHFVKESKQDESGMPNNRFLAERTGGTYSTLKVQPAELEDSGVYFCASSLRDSSWYEQYFGPGTRLTVT.

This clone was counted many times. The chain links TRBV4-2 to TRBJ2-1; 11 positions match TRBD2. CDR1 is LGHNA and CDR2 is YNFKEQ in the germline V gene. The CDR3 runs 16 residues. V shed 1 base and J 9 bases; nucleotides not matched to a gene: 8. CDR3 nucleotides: TGTGCCAGCAGCCAAGGGAGCCTAGCGGGGGGCGGTGAGCAGTTCTTC. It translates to CASSQGSLAGGGEQFF.

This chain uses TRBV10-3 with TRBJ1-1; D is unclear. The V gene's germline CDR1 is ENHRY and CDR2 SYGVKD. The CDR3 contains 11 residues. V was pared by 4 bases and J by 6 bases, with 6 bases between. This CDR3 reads CAISGGAEAFF. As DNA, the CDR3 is TGTGCCATCAGTGGGGGAGCTGAAGCTTTCTTT.

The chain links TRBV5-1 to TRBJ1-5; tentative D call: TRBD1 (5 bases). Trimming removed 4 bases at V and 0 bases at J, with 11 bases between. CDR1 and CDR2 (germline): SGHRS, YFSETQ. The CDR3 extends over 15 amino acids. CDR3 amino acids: CASSHNGASNQPQHF. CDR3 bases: TGCGCCAGCAGCCACAACGGGGCTAGCAATCAGCCCCAGCATTTT.

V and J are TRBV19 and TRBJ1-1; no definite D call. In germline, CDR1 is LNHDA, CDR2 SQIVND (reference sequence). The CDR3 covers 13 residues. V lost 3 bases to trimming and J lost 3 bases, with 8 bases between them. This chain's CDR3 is CASSIDGDTEAFF. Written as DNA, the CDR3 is TGTGCCAGTAGTATTGACGGGGACACTGAAGCTTTCTTT.

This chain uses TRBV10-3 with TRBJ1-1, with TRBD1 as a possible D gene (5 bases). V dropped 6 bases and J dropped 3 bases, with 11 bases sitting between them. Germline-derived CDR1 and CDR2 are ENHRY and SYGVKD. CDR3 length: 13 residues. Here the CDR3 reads CAIRLLGDTEAFF. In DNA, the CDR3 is TGTGCCATCAGGCTCTTGGGGGACACTGAAGCTTTCTTT.

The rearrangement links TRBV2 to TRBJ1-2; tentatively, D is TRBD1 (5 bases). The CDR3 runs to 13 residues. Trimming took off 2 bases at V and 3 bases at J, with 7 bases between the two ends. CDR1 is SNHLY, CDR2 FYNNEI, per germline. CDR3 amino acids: CASSEPGDYGYTF. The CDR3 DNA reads TGTGCCAGCAGTGAACCGGGGGACTATGGCTACACCTTC.